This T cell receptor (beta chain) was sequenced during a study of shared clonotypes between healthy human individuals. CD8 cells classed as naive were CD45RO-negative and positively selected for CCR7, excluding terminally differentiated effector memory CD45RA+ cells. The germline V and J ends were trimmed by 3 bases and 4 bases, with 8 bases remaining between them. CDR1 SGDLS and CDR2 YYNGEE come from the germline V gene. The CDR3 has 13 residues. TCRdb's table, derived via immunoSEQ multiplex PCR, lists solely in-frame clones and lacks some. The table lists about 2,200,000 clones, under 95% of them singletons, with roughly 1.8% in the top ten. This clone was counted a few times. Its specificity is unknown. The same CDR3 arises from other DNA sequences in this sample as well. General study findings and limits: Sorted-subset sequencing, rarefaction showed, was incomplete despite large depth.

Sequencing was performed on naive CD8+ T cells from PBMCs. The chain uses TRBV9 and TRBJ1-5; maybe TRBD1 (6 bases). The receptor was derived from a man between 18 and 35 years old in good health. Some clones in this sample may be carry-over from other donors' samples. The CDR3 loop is CASSAQGNQPQHF. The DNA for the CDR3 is TGTGCCAGCAGCGCACAGGGAAATCAGCCCCAGCATTTT. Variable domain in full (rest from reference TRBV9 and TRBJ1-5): DSGVTQTPKHLITATGQRVTLRCSPRSGDLSVYWYQQSLDQGLQFLIQYYNGEERAKGNILERFSAQQFPDLHSELNLSSLELGDSALYFCASSAQGNQPQHFGDGTRLSIL.